This TCR beta chain comes out of a study of T-cell memory formation after mild COVID-19. On this clonotype: As yet, its antigen is unknown.

The study's findings and limits: Whereas later expanders leaned CD4+, clones contracting day 15 to 85 showed a balanced CD4/CD8 makeup.

This CDR3 has 16 residues. CDR1 SEHNR and CDR2 FQNEAQ come from the germline V gene (reference sequence). After removal of 3 bases from V and 1 base from J, the junction contained 3 bases not matched to a gene. TCRdb used MiXCR to reprocess the 5' RACE reads, holding one entry per CDR3 protein. This table has roughly 99,000 distinct CDR3 sequences, 14% appearing once. The sample taken for sequencing was PBMCs or a T cell subset sorted from them (not recorded which). The gene calls are TRBV7-9 and TRBJ2-2, with 9 positions matching TRBD1. The clonotype comes from a man younger than 35 who had mild COVID-19 (a few samples of this study predate the infection). Cell type and time point are not known. The CDR3 loop reads CASSFRDRVNTGELFF. DNA for the CDR3: TGTGCCAGCAGCTTTCGGGACAGGGTGAACACCGGGGAGCTGTTTTTT.